This T cell receptor (beta chain) was documented in a study of cytomegalovirus exposure and HLA in healthy donors. Trimming pared 2 bases from V and 5 bases from J, leaving 19 bases between. The CDR3 runs to 17 residues. Looked up from germline, CDR1 is SSHAT and CDR2 is FNYEAQ (reference sequence). Only in-frame clones appear in the TCRdb table, and some are missing; sequencing was by immunoSEQ multiplex PCR. The sample contains hundreds of thousands of clones, roughly nine tenths of which appear only once. The sequence derives from a man aged 18 to 29 in good health and CMV-seropositive. Source material: PBMCs. The V and J genes are TRBV7-7 and TRBJ2-1; D tentatively fits TRBD1 or TRBD2 (6 bases each). CDR3 in DNA: TGTGCCAGCAGCTTATTACCGGGGGCTGCTGCCGACAATGAGCAGTTCTTC. This gives the protein CASSLLPGAAADNEQFF.